This T cell receptor (beta chain) emerged from a study of vaccination effects on CD4 cells after COVID-19. The germline V gene encodes CDR1 KGHSH and CDR2 LQKENI. This CDR3 region has 15 residues. The V end was cut by 5 bases, the J end by 1 base, with 14 bases between. Isolation of CD4+ T cells took place after about 10 days of culture. Infection with SARS-CoV-2 occurred in the person between March and December 2020, and PCR confirmed it. Either the mRNA-1273 or the BNT162b2 vaccine was given to participants as two doses. Comments on this clone: Its matching antigen is unknown.

Using immunoSEQ multiplex PCR, the repertoire was profiled, and TCRdb retains in-frame clones only, with some absent. The table shows approximately 40,000 clones, with over 60% occurring only once. J is TRBJ2-5 and V is TRBV18; D may be TRBD2 (5 bases). Sequenced material: CD4+ T cells from PBMCs cultured without peptide, taken after COVID-19 vaccination. This clonotype originated in a human donor who had a prior SARS-CoV-2 infection. CDR3 protein: CASSNRAAIQETQYF. CDR3 in DNA: TGTGCCAGCTCAAATCGAGCGGCTATCCAAGAGACCCAGTACTTC.